This TCR beta chain stems from a study of shared clonotypes between healthy human individuals. Trimming took 1 base from V and 3 from J, leaving 16 bases between them. Germline CDR1 is SEHNR and CDR2 is FQNEAQ (reference sequence). CDR3 length: 16 residues. Sequenced by immunoSEQ multiplex PCR; TCRdb stores in-frame clones only, minus some. The sample has millions of clones; over 85% are singletons. CD8 cells regarded as naive lacked CD45RO, were positively chosen for CCR7, and omitted terminally differentiated effector memory CD45RA+ cells. The receptor's source is a man in his late teens or twenties in good health. The V gene is TRBV7-9, the J gene TRBJ2-7; the D gene is possibly TRBD1 (6 bases). Sequencing was done on a sample of naive CD8+ T cells sorted from blood. The chain's CDR3 is CASSLVGGQPGYEQYF. The CDR3 bases are TGTGCCAGCAGCTTAGTTGGGGGCCAGCCAGGCTACGAGCAGTACTTC.